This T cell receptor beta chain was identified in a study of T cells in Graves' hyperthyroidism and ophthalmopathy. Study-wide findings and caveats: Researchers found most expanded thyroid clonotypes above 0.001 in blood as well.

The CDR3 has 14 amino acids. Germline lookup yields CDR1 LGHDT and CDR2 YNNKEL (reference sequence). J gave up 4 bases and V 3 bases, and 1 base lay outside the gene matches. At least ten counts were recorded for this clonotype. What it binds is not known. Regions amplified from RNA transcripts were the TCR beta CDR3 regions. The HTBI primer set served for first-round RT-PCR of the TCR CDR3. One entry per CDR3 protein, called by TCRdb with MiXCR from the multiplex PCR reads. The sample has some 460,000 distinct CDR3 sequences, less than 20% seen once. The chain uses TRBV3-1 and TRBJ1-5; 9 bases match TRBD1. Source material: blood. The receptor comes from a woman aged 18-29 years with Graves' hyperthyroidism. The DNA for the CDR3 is TGTGCCAGCAGCCAGGGGACAGGGAATCAGCCCCAGCATTTT. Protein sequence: CASSQGTGNQPQHF.